The next 8 T cell receptor beta chains were all read from a single sample in a study of blood T cell repertoires in COVID-19. The assay was immunoSEQ multiplex PCR, and TCRdb's table has in-frame clones only and misses some. The sample holds 35,000 to 50,000 clones, more than 70% seen once. The material sequenced was peripheral blood. Receptors originate from a man aged 55 to 70 with acute or convalescent COVID-19.

This clone was observed a single time. The rearrangement links TRBV18 to TRBJ2-2; 14 nucleotides align to TRBD2. Per the germline V gene, CDR1 is KGHSH and CDR2 is LQKENI. The V segment lost 4 bases and the J segment 3 bases; nucleotides outside the gene matches: 1. CDR3 length: 16 residues. The CDR3 sequence: CASSRGLAGDTGELFF. The CDR3 bases are TGTGCCAGCTCACGGGGACTAGCGGGAGACACCGGGGAGCTGTTTTTT.

Only a few counts were recorded for this clone. The CDR3 loop reads CASSLRYSQETQYF. As DNA, the CDR3 is TGTGCCAGCAGTTTAAGGTACAGCCAAGAGACCCAGTACTTC. The chain links TRBV27 to TRBJ2-5; D gene unclear. CDR1 and CDR2 from the germline V gene are MNHEY and SMNVEV (reference sequence). V was cut by 2 bases and J by 1 base, with 8 bases left in between. The CDR3 length is 14 residues.

The CDR3 DNA is TGTGCCAGCAGCTGGGGGGGCCGGGGAGATACGCAGTATTTT. Amino acids: CASSWGGRGDTQYF. The rearrangement uses TRBV7-2 and TRBJ2-3; tentatively, D is TRBD2 (7 bases). The germline V gene encodes CDR1 SGHTA and CDR2 FQGNSA. The CDR3 covers 14 residues. V was shortened by 4 bases and J by 5 bases, with 13 bases between the two germline ends.

The chain couples TRBV5-6 to TRBJ1-2; D perhaps matches TRBD1 (6 bases). The CDR3 is made up of 15 amino acids. Germline values: CDR1 SGHDT, CDR2 YYEEEE. V shed 1 base and J shed 3 bases, with 13 bases lying between them. The CDR3 bases are TGTGCCAGCAGCTTGATCCGTAAGGGGGACTATGGCTACACCTTC. This sequence encodes CASSLIRKGDYGYTF.

The chain couples TRBV5-1 to TRBJ2-7, with 8 bases aligning to TRBD2. CDR3 length: 17 residues. The V and J ends lost 0 bases and 0 bases, in that order; junction bases with no gene match: 8. Germline V CDR1 and CDR2: SGHRS, YFSETQ. DNA of the CDR3: TGCGCCAGCAGCTTGGCCGGGCTAGCGGGTCCCTCCTACGAGCAGTACTTC. Amino acids: CASSLAGLAGPSYEQYF.

The chain recombines TRBV19 with TRBJ1-1; D might be TRBD1 (6 bases). Trimming took 5 bases from V and 1 from J, leaving 11 bases between them. This CDR3 region has 14 residues. Germline V gives CDR1 LNHDA, CDR2 SQIVND (reference sequence). The chain's CDR3 is CASSPRTANTEAFF. CDR3 nucleotides: TGTGCCAGTAGTCCCAGGACAGCGAACACTGAAGCTTTCTTT.

The chain couples TRBV6-5 to TRBJ2-1; D is ambiguous. The CDR3 runs to 13 residues. Trimming took off 4 bases at V and 3 bases at J, with 7 bases between the two ends. Germline V gene sequence: CDR1 MNHEY, CDR2 SVGAGI. The DNA for the CDR3 is TGTGCCAGCAGTTCGACACTCTACAATGAGCAGTTCTTC. It codes for CASSSTLYNEQFF.

J is TRBJ2-3 and V is TRBV7-2, with a weak D call TRBD1 (6 bases). The CDR3 loop spans 14 amino acids. Germline CDR1 reads SGHTA; CDR2 reads FQGNSA. Between the trimmed V and J ends, which lost 5 bases and 1 base, there was a span of 10 bases. The CDR3 DNA reads as TGTGCCAGCAGCCCCGGGACACGCACAGATACGCAGTATTTT. Encoded protein: CASSPGTRTDTQYF.